This T cell receptor (beta chain) is drawn from a study of T cells in Graves' hyperthyroidism and ophthalmopathy. About the research overall: Specimen type is peripheral blood, collected at initial diagnosis prior to any treatment. Study observations and caveats: Blood samples included most of the expanded thyroid clonotypes exceeding 0.001.

The CDR3 contains 14 residues. Germline CDR1 is SEHNR and CDR2 is FQNEAQ (reference sequence). With 1 base removed from V and 6 bases from J, the gap between germline ends came to 9 bases. Patients were excluded because of uncontrolled infection, other autoimmune disease, pregnancy or lactation. This clonotype was recorded at least ten times. Its specificity is unknown. Amplified TCR beta CDR3 regions came from RNA transcripts. During a first-round RT-PCR of the TCR CDR3, the HTBI primer set was used. TCRdb called the multiplex PCR reads again in MiXCR, with one record for every CDR3 protein. This table has 330,000 or so distinct CDR3 sequences, approximately 19% appearing once.

The sample was blood. This receptor was obtained from a man between 50 and 59 years old with Graves' ophthalmopathy. This chain connects TRBV7-9 to TRBJ2-2; a possible D gene is TRBD2 (6 bases). The CDR3 is CASSLDGGAGELFF. The CDR3 DNA reads TGTGCCAGCAGCTTAGATGGCGGGGCCGGGGAGCTGTTTTTT.